The table lists the clone carrying this TCR beta chain with a few counts. These data belong to a study of cytomegalovirus exposure and HLA in healthy donors. This PCR relied on a set of 60 Vbeta primers and 13 Jbeta primers. Assay: immunoSEQ multiplex PCR; the TCRdb copy retains only in-frame clones and omits some. The sample consists of approximately 89,000 clones, roughly 85% of them appearing once. The CDR3 extends over 13 amino acids. The V and J ends lost 4 bases and 4 bases, in that order; junction bases with no gene match: 2. The V gene's germline CDR1 is SGHDN and CDR2 FVKESK. Sequencing was performed on PBMCs. The TCR sequence derives from a man aged 35 to 55 in good health and CMV-seropositive. V gene TRBV14 combines with J gene TRBJ2-7; 9 bases agree with TRBD1. The CDR3 nucleotides read TGTGCCAGCAGCCGGGACAGGGTGTACGAGCAGTACTTC. Protein: CASSRDRVYEQYF. The full variable domain, completed using reference TRBV14 and TRBJ2-7, is EAGVTQFPSHSVIEKGQTVTLRCDPISGHDNLYWYRRVMGKEIKFLLHFVKESKQDESGMPNNRFLAERTGGTYSTLKVQPAELEDSGVYFCASSRDRVYEQYFGPGTRLTVT.